Shown below are 17 T cell receptor beta chains from a single sample sequenced in a study of cytomegalovirus exposure and HLA in healthy donors (dated by TCRdb to the late 2010s). The method behind the library was the immunoSEQ multiplex PCR assay. For the multiplex PCR, a mixture combining 60 forward primers for TCR Vbeta segments and 13 reverse primers for TCR Jbeta segments was used. This is the immuneACCESS table as TCRdb keeps it, with only in-frame sequences that have V and J called. A part of the clones is gone; compared with another copy, unresolved V genes explain less than half, and the rest is unexplained. The sample includes about 170,000 clones, with roughly 80% observed a single time. In total, the top ten clones hold approximately 2.4% of the sample. Material: PBMCs. These receptors were collected from a male donor in good health and CMV-seronegative.

This clone has more than one count but fewer than ten. This rearrangement joins TRBV5-6 to TRBJ2-7; 7 nucleotides line up with TRBD1. The CDR3 covers 14 residues. The ends lost 4 bases at V and 4 bases at J; junction bases unmatched: 8. In germline, CDR1 is SGHDT, CDR2 YYEEEE. The DNA for the CDR3 is TGTGCCAGCAGCCCGACAGGGAATCGATACGAGCAGTACTTC. Residues: CASSPTGNRYEQYF.

The chain combines TRBV27 with TRBJ2-2, with a tentative D call TRBD2 (5 bases). The CDR3 is 15 amino acids. V was cut by 5 bases and J by 4 bases, with 14 bases left in between. Looked up from germline, CDR1 is MNHEY and CDR2 is SMNVEV (reference sequence). CDR3 bases: TGTGCCAGCAGTCCCTTGGGGAGCGGCACCGGGGAGCTGTTTTTT. It specifies CASSPLGSGTGELFF.

The rearrangement links TRBV15 to TRBJ1-4; perhaps TRBD1 as D (6 bases). The CDR3 sequence is 17 residues long. Germline V CDR1 and CDR2: LNHNV, YYDKDF (reference sequence). V gave up 0 bases and J gave up 0 bases, with 11 bases separating them. CDR3 loop: CATSREQGRSTNEKLFF. The CDR3 DNA is TGTGCCACCAGCAGAGAACAGGGTCGGTCAACTAATGAAAAACTGTTTTTT.

This clone was recorded once. The genes are TRBV18 and TRBJ2-2; D ambiguous. The CDR3 is 13 amino acids. V dropped 4 bases and J dropped 2 bases, with 5 bases sitting between them. Germline-derived CDR1 and CDR2 are KGHSH and LQKENI. Here the CDR3 reads CASSQQNTGELFF. CDR3 coding DNA: TGTGCCAGCTCACAACAAAACACCGGGGAGCTGTTTTTT.

The chain has TRBV6-9 and TRBJ2-2; D may be TRBD1 (6 bases). Looked up from germline, CDR1 is MNHGY and CDR2 is SVAAGI. V lost 8 bases and J lost 4, with 20 bases in between. The CDR3 spans 16 residues. Here the CDR3 reads CASQPQGKRFTGELFF. CDR3 nucleotides: TGTGCCAGCCAACCACAGGGAAAAAGGTTCACCGGGGAGCTGTTTTTT.

This clone was detected once. For the CDR3, the DNA is TGTGCCAGCAGTGAATACGGCGCAGGAAACATTCAGTACTTC. Translation gives CASSEYGAGNIQYF. V is TRBV25-1 and J is TRBJ2-4; D is undetermined. The germline V gene encodes CDR1 MGHDK and CDR2 SYGVNS. The CDR3 is 14 amino acids. The germline V and J ends were trimmed by 0 bases and 6 bases, with 9 bases remaining between them. Together with reference TRBV25-1 and TRBJ2-4, the CDR3 gives the full variable domain: EADIYQTPRYLVIGTGKKITLECSQTMGHDKMYWYQQDPGMELHLIHYSYGVNSTEKGDLSSESTVSRIRTEHFPLTLESARPSHTSQYLCASSEYGAGNIQYFGAGTRLSVL.

The CDR3 region has the DNA TGTGCCAGCAGCTTAGTGTTGTTGGTCGGGACAGGGAGGAACACTGAAGCTTTCTTT. As protein: CASSLVLLVGTGRNTEAFF. V and J are TRBV7-2 and TRBJ1-1; TRBD1 aligns across 9 bases. Germline loops: CDR1 SGHTA, CDR2 FQGNSA. CDR3 length equals 19 residues. V shed 1 base, J shed 1 base, and the junction held 13 bases outside the gene matches. Full variable domain (remainder filled in from reference TRBV7-2 and TRBJ1-1): GAGVSQSPSNKVTEKGKDVELRCDPISGHTALYWYRQSLGQGLEFLIYFQGNSAPDKSGLPSDRFSAERTGGSVSTLTIQRTQQEDSAVYLCASSLVLLVGTGRNTEAFFGQGTRLTVV.

This clone occurred a few times. The chain combines TRBV6-5 with TRBJ1-1; 7 bases map to TRBD1. V shed 6 bases, J shed 5 bases, and the junction held 9 bases outside the gene matches. This CDR3 is built from 14 residues. Germline V gene sequence: CDR1 MNHEY, CDR2 SVGAGI. CDR3 amino acids: CASSQGVRFTEAFF. CDR3 DNA sequence: TGTGCCAGCAGCCAGGGGGTTCGGTTTACTGAAGCTTTCTTT.

This rearrangement joins TRBV7-2 to TRBJ2-7, with 12 bases fitting TRBD2. The trim removed 4 bases at V and 4 bases at J, leaving 5 bases unmatched. Germline V gene data show CDR1 as SGHTA and CDR2 as FQGNSA. The CDR3 is 15 amino acids. The CDR3 loop reads CASSWTSGEDYEQYF. The DNA for the CDR3 is TGTGCCAGCAGCTGGACTAGCGGGGAAGATTACGAGCAGTACTTC.

This clone was seen only a few times. The chain couples TRBV5-1 to TRBJ2-3; D may be TRBD1 (6 bases). Between the trimmed V and J ends, which lost 0 bases and 2 bases, there was a span of 10 bases. The CDR3 sequence is 15 residues long. Germline lookup yields CDR1 SGHRS and CDR2 YFSETQ. The CDR3 reads CASSLEGQHTDTQYF. As DNA, the CDR3 is TGCGCCAGCAGCTTGGAGGGACAACACACAGATACGCAGTATTTT.

The chain recombines TRBV6-5 with TRBJ2-7, with 9 positions matching TRBD1. CDR1 and CDR2 (germline): MNHEY, SVGAGI. The CDR3 covers 15 residues. After removal of 5 bases from V and 3 bases from J, the junction contained 8 bases not matched to a gene. CDR3 in amino acids: CASSPEQGAGYEQYF. DNA of the CDR3: TGTGCCAGCAGTCCCGAACAGGGGGCTGGCTACGAGCAGTACTTC.

As to this clone: At one of its ends the junction is not consistent with the germline gene, which may arise from a read error. The CDR3 reads CASSQIGTGVETQYF. The CDR3 region has the DNA TGTGCTAGCAGCCAGATTGGGACAGGGGTAGAGACCCAGTACTTC. The chain links TRBV7-7 to TRBJ2-5; 10 nucleotides match TRBD1. Germline V CDR1 and CDR2: SSHAT, FNYEAQ (reference sequence). The CDR3 is made up of 15 amino acids.

CDR3 protein: CASSRREEGQGPYEQYF. The CDR3, as DNA: TGCGCCAGCAGCCGCCGCGAGGAGGGACAGGGACCCTACGAGCAGTACTTC. The chain uses TRBV4-1 and TRBJ2-7; TRBD1 aligns across 9 bases. The CDR3 totals 17 residues. With V trimmed by 4 bases and J by 2 bases, 12 bases remained unmatched. Germline V gene lookup returns CDR1 MGHRA and CDR2 YSYEKL.

This clone appeared a few times. V and J are TRBV7-9 and TRBJ1-1; TRBD1 agrees at 7 bases. This CDR3 spans 14 amino acids. Germline CDR1 reads SEHNR; CDR2 reads FQNEAQ (reference sequence). Trimming at V came to 5 bases and at J to 6 bases, leaving 9 bases not matched to a gene. Here the CDR3 DNA reads TGTGCCAGCAGCCAAGGGACAGTCAATGCTGAAGCTTTCTTT. It translates to CASSQGTVNAEAFF. The variable domain in full, completed from reference TRBV7-9 and TRBJ1-1, reads DTGVSQNPRHKITKRGQNVTFRCDPISEHNRLYWYRQTLGQGPEFLTYFQNEAQLEKSRLLSDRFSAERPKGSFSTLEIQRTEQGDSAMYLCASSQGTVNAEAFFGQGTRLTVV.

The V and J genes are TRBV19 and TRBJ2-7, with 7 bases fitting TRBD1. Germline CDR1 is LNHDA and CDR2 is SQIVND (reference sequence). This CDR3 is 15 amino acids long. The trim removed 4 bases at V and 2 bases at J, leaving 8 bases unmatched. CDR3 nucleotide sequence: TGTGCCAGTAGTAAGGAGAAACAGGGGACCTACGAGCAGTACTTC. As protein: CASSKEKQGTYEQYF.

The count of this clone is one. The chain joins TRBV19 to TRBJ2-4; 12 nucleotides line up with TRBD2. Losses at the gene ends were 3 bases for V and 6 bases for J; bases not matched to a gene: 18. Germline values: CDR1 LNHDA, CDR2 SQIVND (reference sequence). The CDR3 consists of 20 residues. CDR3 sequence (DNA): TGTGCCAGTAGTATTTTTGCCTCTAGCGGGAGGGCTTCTTTAGGAAACATTCAGTACTTC. This gives the protein CASSIFASSGRASLGNIQYF.

The gene calls are TRBV10-3 and TRBJ2-5; the match to TRBD1 covers 8 bases. The CDR3 covers 14 residues. Germline V CDR1 and CDR2: ENHRY, SYGVKD. V lost 2 bases to trimming and J lost 2 bases; unmatched junction nucleotides: 1. In nucleotides, the CDR3 is TGTGCCATCAGTGAGCGGACAGGGCAAGAGACCCAGTACTTC. It yields the protein CAISERTGQETQYF.